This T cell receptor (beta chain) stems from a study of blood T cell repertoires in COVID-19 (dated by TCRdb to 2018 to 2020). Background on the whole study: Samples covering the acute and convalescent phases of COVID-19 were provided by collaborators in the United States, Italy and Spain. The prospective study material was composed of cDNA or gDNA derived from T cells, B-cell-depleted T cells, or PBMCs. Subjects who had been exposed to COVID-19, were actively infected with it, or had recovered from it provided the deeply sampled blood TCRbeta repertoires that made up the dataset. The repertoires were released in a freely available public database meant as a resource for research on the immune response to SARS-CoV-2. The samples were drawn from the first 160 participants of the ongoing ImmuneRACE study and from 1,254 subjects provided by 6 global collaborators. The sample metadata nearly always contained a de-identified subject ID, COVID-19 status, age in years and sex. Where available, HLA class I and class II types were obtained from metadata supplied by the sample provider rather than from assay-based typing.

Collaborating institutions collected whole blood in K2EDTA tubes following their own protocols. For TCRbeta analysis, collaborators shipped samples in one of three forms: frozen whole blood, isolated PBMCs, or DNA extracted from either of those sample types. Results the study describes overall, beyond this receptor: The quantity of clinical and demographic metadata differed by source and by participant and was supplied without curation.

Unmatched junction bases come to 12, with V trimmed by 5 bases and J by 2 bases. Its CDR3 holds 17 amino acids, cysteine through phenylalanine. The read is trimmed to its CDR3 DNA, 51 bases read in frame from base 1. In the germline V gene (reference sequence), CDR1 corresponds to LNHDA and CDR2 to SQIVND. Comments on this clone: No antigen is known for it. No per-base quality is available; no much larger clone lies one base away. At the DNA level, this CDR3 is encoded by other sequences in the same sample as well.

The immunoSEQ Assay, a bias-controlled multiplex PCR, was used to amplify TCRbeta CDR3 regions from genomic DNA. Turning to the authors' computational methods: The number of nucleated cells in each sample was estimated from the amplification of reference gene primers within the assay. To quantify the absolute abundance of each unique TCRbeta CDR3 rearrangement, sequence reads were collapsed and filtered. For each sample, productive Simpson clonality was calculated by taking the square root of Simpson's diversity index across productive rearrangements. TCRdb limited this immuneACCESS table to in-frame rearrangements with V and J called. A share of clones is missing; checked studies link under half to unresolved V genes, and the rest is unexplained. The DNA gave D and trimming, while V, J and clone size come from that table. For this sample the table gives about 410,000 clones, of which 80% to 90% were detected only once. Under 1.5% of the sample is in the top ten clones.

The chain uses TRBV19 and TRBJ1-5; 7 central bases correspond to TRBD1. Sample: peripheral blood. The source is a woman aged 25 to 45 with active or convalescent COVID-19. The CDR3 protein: CASSRNRGARGNQPQHF. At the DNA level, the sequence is TGTGCCAGTAGTCGGAACAGGGGCGCCAGAGGCAATCAGCCCCAGCATTTT.